This T cell receptor beta chain was found in a study of blood T cell repertoires in COVID-19. The repertoire was sequenced with immunoSEQ multiplex PCR; TCRdb's copy has only in-frame clones and lacks some. The profile covers 250,000 to 300,000 clones, with about 87% appearing a single time and more than 8.5% taken by the ten largest. This CDR3 region has 15 residues. The germline V gene encodes CDR1 SGHNT and CDR2 YYREEE (reference sequence). Trimming stripped 2 bases from V and 0 bases from J, with 8 bases between. The sequenced sample consisted of peripheral blood. This sequence was found in a woman in her sixties or seventies with COVID-19, enrolled during active disease. The V gene is TRBV5-4, the J gene TRBJ2-2; unclear D gene. CDR3 in DNA: TGTGCCAGCAGCTTCGCGTTCGCGAACACCGGGGAGCTGTTTTTT. Its protein is CASSFAFANTGELFF.